These T cell receptor beta chains were read from a single sample in a study of blood T cell repertoires in COVID-19. The protocol was immunoSEQ multiplex PCR, while the TCRdb copy is restricted to in-frame clones and leaves out a portion. In the table there are fewer than 400,000 clones, roughly nine tenths of which are singletons. The source material was PBMCs or T cells enriched from blood (not recorded which). Every receptor here comes from a woman in her 30s who had recovered from COVID-19. The CDR3 runs from the conserved cysteine through the conserved F or W. The order of the fields is CDR3 protein, CDR3 DNA, D gene, clone size, V gene, J gene. D genes are given only for firm matches. Not every row has a clone size; where given, it reads once, few, many or a size class.

CDR3: CASSLASGAGELFF
DNA: TGTGCCAGCAGCTTGGCCTCAGGGGCCGGGGAGCTGTTTTTT
D: .
size: .
V: TRBV7-2
J: TRBJ2-2

CDR3: CASSVQGIAYNEQFF
DNA: TGTGCCAGCAGCGTTCAGGGGATCGCCTACAATGAGCAGTTCTTC
D: .
size: .
V: TRBV7-6
J: TRBJ2-1

CDR3: CASMDRGDGELFF
DNA: TGTGCCAGCATGGACAGGGGGGACGGGGAGCTGTTTTTT
D: TRBD1
size: .
V: TRBV27
J: TRBJ2-2

CDR3: CATSDASGSANTGELFF
DNA: TGTGCCACCAGTGATGCTAGCGGGAGCGCGAACACCGGGGAGCTGTTTTTT
D: TRBD2
size: .
V: TRBV24-1
J: TRBJ2-2

CDR3: CASSLTAESSYNEQFF
DNA: TGTGCCAGCAGCTTAACCGCAGAAAGCTCCTACAATGAGCAGTTCTTC
D: .
size: .
V: TRBV11-2
J: TRBJ2-1

CDR3: CAWSRGSSGNTIYF
DNA: TGTGCCTGGAGTAGGGGCAGCTCTGGAAACACCATATATTTT
D: .
size: .
V: TRBV30
J: TRBJ1-3

CDR3: CASRPGVGDTQYF
DNA: TGTGCCAGCCGCCCGGGGGTAGGGGATACGCAGTATTTT
D: .
size: few
V: TRBV2
J: TRBJ2-3

CDR3: CASSLKGAAGNTIYF
DNA: TGTGCCAGCAGTTTAAAGGGGGCGGCTGGAAACACCATATATTTT
D: TRBD1
size: .
V: TRBV28
J: TRBJ1-3

CDR3: CASSVAVQETQYF
DNA: TGTGCCAGCAGCGTAGCGGTCCAAGAGACCCAGTACTTC
D: .
size: .
V: TRBV9
J: TRBJ2-5

CDR3: CASSVAPGGGTYEQYF
DNA: TGTGCCAGCAGCGTAGCCCCGGGAGGGGGCACTTACGAGCAGTACTTC
D: .
size: .
V: TRBV9
J: TRBJ2-7

CDR3: CASSLAGEGNTGELFF
DNA: TGTGCCAGCAGCTTAGCCGGCGAGGGGAACACCGGGGAGCTGTTTTTT
D: .
size: .
V: TRBV13
J: TRBJ2-2

CDR3: CASSVDGRGGTEAFF
DNA: TGTGCCAGCAGCGTAGACGGGAGGGGGGGCACTGAAGCTTTCTTT
D: .
size: once
V: TRBV9
J: TRBJ1-1

CDR3: CASSPTAGTGKANYGYTF
DNA: TGCGCCAGCAGCCCGACCGCCGGGACAGGTAAAGCTAACTATGGCTACACCTTC
D: TRBD1
size: .
V: TRBV4-1
J: TRBJ1-2

CDR3: CASSLREWDTEAFF
DNA: TGTGCCAGCAGCTTAAGGGAGTGGGACACTGAAGCTTTCTTT
D: .
size: .
V: TRBV11-2
J: TRBJ1-1

CDR3: CASSFRTGEGTGELFF
DNA: TGTGCCAGCAGCTTCAGGACAGGGGAGGGCACCGGGGAGCTGTTTTTT
D: TRBD1
size: .
V: TRBV7-9
J: TRBJ2-2

CDR3: CASSFGQIANYGYTF
DNA: TGTGCCAGCAGCTTTGGACAGATAGCTAACTATGGCTACACCTTC
D: .
size: .
V: TRBV11-2
J: TRBJ1-2

CDR3: CASSKGPGLTDTQYF
DNA: TGTGCCAGCAGCAAAGGGCCAGGCCTCACAGATACGCAGTATTTT
D: .
size: .
V: TRBV21-1
J: TRBJ2-3

CDR3: CASSYMDRAGQPQHF
DNA: TGTGCCAGCAGTTACATGGACAGGGCAGGGCAGCCCCAGCATTTT
D: TRBD1
size: once
V: TRBV6-2/TRBV6-3
J: TRBJ1-5

CDR3: CASSLGMWERTDTQYF
DNA: TGCGCCAGCAGCTTGGGAATGTGGGAGCGCACAGATACGCAGTATTTT
D: .
size: .
V: TRBV5-1
J: TRBJ2-3

CDR3: CASSTGGSITSTDTQYF
DNA: TGTGCCAGCAGCACCGGGGGATCTATTACTAGCACAGATACGCAGTATTTT
D: .
size: .
V: TRBV9
J: TRBJ2-3

CDR3: CASTALRAEQFF
DNA: TGTGCCAGCACCGCCCTGCGGGCCGAGCAGTTCTTC
D: .
size: .
V: TRBV12-3/TRBV12-4
J: TRBJ2-1

CDR3: CASRVQGANVLTF
DNA: TGTGCCAGCAGGGTCCAGGGGGCCAACGTCCTGACTTTC
D: .
size: .
V: TRBV28
J: TRBJ2-6

CDR3: CSASPGQDQYF
DNA: TGCAGTGCTAGCCCCGGACAGGACCAGTACTTC
D: TRBD1
size: .
V: TRBV20-1
J: TRBJ2-7

CDR3: CASGKRGNSGNTIYF
DNA: TGTGCCAGTGGAAAGCGGGGGAACTCTGGAAACACCATATATTTT
D: .
size: .
V: TRBV19
J: TRBJ1-3

CDR3: CASSVDRSYGYTF
DNA: TGTGCCAGCAGCGTAGACAGGTCCTATGGCTACACCTTC
D: .
size: .
V: TRBV11-2
J: TRBJ1-2

CDR3: CASSFTENYGYTF
DNA: TGTGCCAGCAGCTTTACAGAGAACTATGGCTACACCTTC
D: .
size: once
V: TRBV3-1/TRBV3-2
J: TRBJ1-2

CDR3: CASSLIGGAPDTQYF
DNA: TGTGCCAGCAGCTTAATCGGGGGGGCCCCGGATACGCAGTATTTT
D: TRBD2
size: .
V: TRBV7-3
J: TRBJ2-3

CDR3: CASRAGSSTGKLFF
DNA: TGTGCCAGCAGGGCCGGGAGCTCGACGGGGAAACTGTTTTTT
D: .
size: .
V: TRBV2
J: TRBJ1-4

CDR3: CASSKTGGSYEQYF
DNA: TGTGCCAGCAGTAAGACAGGGGGGTCCTACGAGCAGTACTTC
D: TRBD1
size: .
V: TRBV25-1
J: TRBJ2-7

CDR3: CATRSAASTDTQYF
DNA: TGTGCCACCAGGTCGGCGGCTAGCACAGATACGCAGTATTTT
D: .
size: few
V: TRBV24-1
J: TRBJ2-3

CDR3: CASSESGGTNSPLHF
DNA: TGCGCCAGCAGTGAGTCCGGAGGGACCAATTCACCCCTCCACTTT
D: .
size: .
V: TRBV10-2
J: TRBJ1-6

CDR3: CASSVGVSDHEQYF
DNA: TGTGCCAGCAGCGTAGGAGTCAGCGATCACGAGCAGTACTTC
D: .
size: .
V: TRBV9
J: TRBJ2-7

CDR3: CASGLGKTGTLINEQFF
DNA: TGTGCTAGTGGTTTGGGGAAAACCGGGACTCTCATCAATGAGCAGTTCTTC
D: .
size: .
V: TRBV12-5
J: TRBJ2-1